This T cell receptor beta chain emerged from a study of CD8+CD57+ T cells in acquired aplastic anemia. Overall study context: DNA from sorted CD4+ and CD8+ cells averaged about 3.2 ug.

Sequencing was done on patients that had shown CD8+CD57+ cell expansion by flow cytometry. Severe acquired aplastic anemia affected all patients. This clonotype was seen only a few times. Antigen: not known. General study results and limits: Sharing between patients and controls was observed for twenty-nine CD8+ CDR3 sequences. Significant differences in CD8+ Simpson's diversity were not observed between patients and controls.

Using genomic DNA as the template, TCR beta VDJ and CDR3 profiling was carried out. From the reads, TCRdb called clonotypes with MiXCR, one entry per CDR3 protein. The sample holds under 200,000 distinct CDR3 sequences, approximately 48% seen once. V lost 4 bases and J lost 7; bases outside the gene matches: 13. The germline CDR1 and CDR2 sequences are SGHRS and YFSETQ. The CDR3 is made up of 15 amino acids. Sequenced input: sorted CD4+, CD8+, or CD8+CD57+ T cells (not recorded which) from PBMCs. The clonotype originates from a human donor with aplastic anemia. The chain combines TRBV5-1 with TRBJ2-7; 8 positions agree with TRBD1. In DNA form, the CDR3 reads TGCGCCAGCAGCCCGTCTCAGGGGGCAGTTTATGAGCAGTACTTC. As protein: CASSPSQGAVYEQYF. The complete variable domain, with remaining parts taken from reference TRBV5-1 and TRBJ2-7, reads KAGVTQTPRYLIKTRGQQVTLSCSPISGHRSVSWYQQTPGQGLQFLFEYFSETQRNKGNFPGRFSGRQFSNSRSEMNVSTLELGDSALYLCASSPSQGAVYEQYFGPGTRLTVT.